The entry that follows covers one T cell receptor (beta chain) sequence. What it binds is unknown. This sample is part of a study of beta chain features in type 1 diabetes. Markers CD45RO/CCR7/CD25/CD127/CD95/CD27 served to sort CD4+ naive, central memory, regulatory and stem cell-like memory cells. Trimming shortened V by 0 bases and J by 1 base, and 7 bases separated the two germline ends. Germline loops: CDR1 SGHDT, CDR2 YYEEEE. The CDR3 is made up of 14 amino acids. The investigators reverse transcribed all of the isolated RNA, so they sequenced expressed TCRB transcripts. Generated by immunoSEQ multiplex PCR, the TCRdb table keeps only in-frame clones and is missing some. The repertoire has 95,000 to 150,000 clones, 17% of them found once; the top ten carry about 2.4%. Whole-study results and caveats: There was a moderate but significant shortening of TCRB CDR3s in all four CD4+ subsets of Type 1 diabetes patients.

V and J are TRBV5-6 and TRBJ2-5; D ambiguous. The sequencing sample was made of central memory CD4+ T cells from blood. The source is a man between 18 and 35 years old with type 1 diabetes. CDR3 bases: TGTGCCAGCAGCTTGGTGACGAGCCAAGAGACCCAGTACTTC. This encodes CASSLVTSQETQYF.